The 20 T cell receptor beta chains below all came from one sample that was sequenced in a study of vaccination effects on CD4 cells after COVID-19. Generated by immunoSEQ multiplex PCR, the TCRdb table keeps only in-frame clones and is missing some. The sample holds some 30,000 clones; roughly 80% are singletons and the top ten take over 4.5%. Before sequencing, viral peptide pools were used by the ViraFEST assay to expand antigen-specific CD4+ T cells. After roughly 9 days in culture, the CD4+ T cells were isolated. Either the mRNA-1273 or the BNT162b2 vaccine was given to participants as two doses. These receptors are not linked to any known antigen. Source: CD4+ T cells from PBMCs cultured with SARS-CoV-2 spike peptides, taken after COVID-19 vaccination. Every receptor here comes from a human donor who received a COVID-19 vaccine. Some clones in this sample may be carry-over from other donors' samples.

The genes are TRBV6-5 and TRBJ1-2; D might be TRBD1 (6 bases). The germline CDR1 and CDR2 sequences are MNHEY and SVGAGI. Trimming removed 2 bases at V and 8 bases at J, with 12 bases between. This CDR3 contains 13 residues. CDR3 region: CASSYGWGQGYTF. CDR3 DNA: TGTGCCAGCAGTTACGGTTGGGGGCAGGGCTACACCTTC.

This chain connects TRBV29-1 to TRBJ1-4, with 11 bases lining up with TRBD1. The CDR3 contains 12 residues. V gave up 6 bases and J gave up 12 bases; unmatched junction bases: 6. Germline V gene sequence: CDR1 SQVTM, CDR2 ANQGSEA. CDR3: CSVEGQGEELFF. The DNA of the CDR3 is TGCAGCGTCGAGGGACAGGGGGAAGAACTGTTTTTT.

This sequence joins TRBV3-1 (or the pseudogene TRBV3-2) and TRBJ1-6, with 7 bases fitting TRBD1. The length of the CDR3 is 15 residues. In germline, CDR1 is LGHDT, CDR2 YNNKEL (reference sequence). V lost 4 bases, J lost 7 bases, and 7 bases stayed unmatched. The CDR3 coding sequence is TGTGCCAGCAGCCGGGCAGGGGGAAGAAATTCACCCCTCCACTTT. Its protein is CASSRAGGRNSPLHF.

In its sample, this clone was seen once. This chain uses TRBV5-1 with TRBJ1-6; TRBD1 might be the D (5 bases). Germline loops: CDR1 SGHRS, CDR2 YFSETQ. The germline V and J ends were trimmed by 3 bases and 7 bases, with 17 bases remaining between them. The CDR3 is 16 residues long. The CDR3 nucleotides read TGCGCCAGCAGCTGGGGGGGTCGGGGTGGGAATTCACCCCTCCACTTT. It specifies CASSWGGRGGNSPLHF.

The genes are TRBV18 and TRBJ1-1; tentative D call: TRBD1 (6 bases). The CDR3 is 15 amino acids. Germline CDR1 is KGHSH and CDR2 is LQKENI. Trimming pared 3 bases from V and 1 base from J, leaving 12 bases between. The DNA for the CDR3 is TGTGCCAGCTCACCCTCGACAGGTTCGAACACTGAAGCTTTCTTT. As protein: CASSPSTGSNTEAFF.

The chain combines TRBV15 with TRBJ1-1, with D uncertain. The germline V gene has CDR1 LNHNV and CDR2 YYDKDF (reference sequence). Deletions cut 0 bases from V and 3 bases from J, with 5 bases between. The length of the CDR3 is 13 residues. The DNA for the CDR3 is TGTGCCACCAGCAGAGATAGGCACACTGAAGCTTTCTTT. It codes for CATSRDRHTEAFF. The complete variable domain, with remaining parts taken from reference TRBV15 and TRBJ1-1, reads DAMVIQNPRYQVTQFGKPVTLSCSQTLNHNVMYWYQQKSSQAPKLLFHYYDKDFNNEADTPDNFQSRRPNTSFCFLDIRSPGLGDTAMYLCATSRDRHTEAFFGQGTRLTVV.

The chain joins TRBV18 to TRBJ2-5; TRBD2 matches 9 bases. This CDR3 has 15 residues. V gave up 1 base and J gave up 2 bases; unmatched junction bases: 2. Germline CDR1 and CDR2: KGHSH and LQKENI. The CDR3 DNA follows: TGTGCCAGCTCACCACTGGGACTAGCTCAAGAGACCCAGTACTTC. It translates to CASSPLGLAQETQYF.

This chain links TRBV4-1 with TRBJ2-3; possibly TRBD1 or TRBD2 for D (5 bases each). CDR3 length equals 17 residues. V lost 2 bases to trimming and J lost 2 bases, with 17 bases between them. Germline V CDR1 and CDR2: MGHRA, YSYEKL. Here the CDR3 reads CASSQYSLLGTTDTQYF. The DNA for the CDR3 is TGCGCCAGCAGCCAATACAGCTTACTGGGGACCACAGATACGCAGTATTTT.

The V and J genes are TRBV29-1 and TRBJ1-4, with D maybe TRBD1 (6 bases). The CDR3 runs to 12 residues. Deletions cut 5 bases from V and 10 bases from J, with 14 bases between. Germline assignment: CDR1 SQVTM and CDR2 ANQGSEA. The CDR3 DNA reads as TGCAGCGTTCGGACAGTTGGCGGAAAACTGTTTTTT. Encoded protein: CSVRTVGGKLFF.

This clone has just a few counts. V gene TRBV7-6 combines with J gene TRBJ1-5, with D uncertain. Germline V lookup: CDR1 SGHVS, CDR2 FNYEAQ. CDR3 size: 15 residues. V was pared by 3 bases and J by 2 bases, with 11 bases between. The CDR3 protein is CASSFGQCGNQPQHF. CDR3 DNA sequence: TGTGCCAGCAGCTTCGGGCAATGCGGCAATCAGCCCCAGCATTTT.

The chain combines TRBV29-1 with TRBJ2-2; TRBD2 matches 7 bases. The CDR3 totals 14 residues. Germline loops: CDR1 SQVTM, CDR2 ANQGSEA. Germline trimming cut 4 bases from V and 4 bases from J; bases unmatched to any gene: 6. The CDR3 nucleotides are TGCAGCGTTGGATGGGGGGAGGGCACCGGGGAGCTGTTTTTT. It specifies CSVGWGEGTGELFF.

The chain employs TRBV18 and TRBJ2-3; D remains unclear. Trimming removed 3 bases from V and 5 bases from J, with 6 bases in between. Germline V CDR1 and CDR2: KGHSH, LQKENI. This CDR3 has 12 residues. CDR3 region: CASSPDRDTQYF. The CDR3 DNA is TGTGCCAGCTCACCGGACCGAGATACGCAGTATTTT.

CDR3 sequence reads: CASSPRAGLGGYTF. The CDR3 DNA reads as TGCGCCAGCAGCCCTAGGGCGGGGCTCGGAGGCTACACCTTC. The rearrangement joins TRBV5-1 to TRBJ1-2; possibly TRBD1 for D (5 bases). Germline loops: CDR1 SGHRS, CDR2 YFSETQ. The CDR3 spans 14 residues. V was pared by 4 bases and J by 8 bases, with 18 bases between.

As for this clone: Compared with germline, one end of the junction differs, possibly owing to a read error. The rearrangement uses TRBV7-2 and TRBJ2-3; 8 bases agree with TRBD2. The CDR3 contains 13 residues. Looked up from germline, CDR1 is SGHTA and CDR2 is FQGNSA. The CDR3 region is CASRRLASNTQYF. The CDR3 nucleotides are TGTGCAAGCAGGCGACTAGCGAGTAATACGCAGTATTTT.

The chain has TRBV5-8 and TRBJ1-4; D perhaps matches TRBD1 (6 bases). Trimming left V 7 bases short and J 0 bases short, with 13 bases between. The CDR3 length is 15 residues. Germline V gives CDR1 SGHTS, CDR2 YDEGEE. Written as DNA, the CDR3 is TGTGCCAGCGGGCCTCGACAGGCAACTAATGAAAAACTGTTTTTT. Encoded protein: CASGPRQATNEKLFF. The whole variable domain, filled in from reference TRBV5-8 and TRBJ1-4, reads EAGVTQSPTHLIKTRGQQATLRCSPISGHTSVYWYQQALGLGLQFLLWYDEGEERNRGNFPPRFSGRQFPNYSSELNVNALELEDSALYLCASGPRQATNEKLFFGSGTQLSVL.

This chain joins TRBV5-1 and TRBJ2-2; 12 bases map to TRBD2. Trimming took 4 bases from V and 6 from J; bases not matched to a gene: 4. Germline V gene sequence: CDR1 SGHRS, CDR2 YFSETQ. This CDR3 has 15 amino acids. The CDR3 DNA reads TGCGCCAGCAGCCTAACTAGCGGGGGGTCCGGGGAGCTGTTTTTT. Translation gives CASSLTSGGSGELFF.

The rearrangement uses TRBV21-1 and TRBJ1-4. TRBV21-1 is deemed a pseudogene. The CDR3 length is 11 residues. CDR3 residues: CASSKGEKLFF. The CDR3 coding sequence is TGTGCCAGCAGCAAAGGAGAAAAACTGTTTTTT.

The genes are TRBV27 and TRBJ1-1; TRBD1 matches at 7 bases. The CDR3 has 15 amino acids. J gave up 6 bases and V 5 bases, and 12 bases lay outside the gene matches. Per germline, CDR1 MNHEY and CDR2 SMNVEV (reference sequence). The CDR3 DNA reads as TGTGCCAGCAGTCCCCCGGACAGGAGGTATTCTGAAGCTTTCTTT. Translated: CASSPPDRRYSEAFF.

The genes are TRBV18 and TRBJ2-5; D may be TRBD1 or TRBD2 (6 bases each). The V and J ends lost 3 bases and 5 bases respectively, with 13 bases between them. The germline V gene has CDR1 KGHSH and CDR2 LQKENI. The CDR3 is made up of 14 amino acids. CDR3 DNA: TGTGCCAGCTCACCCCGGGGGCTCGGGGAGACCCAGTACTTC. Its protein is CASSPRGLGETQYF.

This chain links TRBV3-1 (or the pseudogene TRBV3-2) with TRBJ1-6, with D possibly matching TRBD1 (5 bases). V gave up 3 bases and J gave up 9 bases, with 12 bases separating them. In germline, CDR1 is LGHDT, CDR2 YNNKEL (reference sequence). The CDR3 extends over 14 amino acids. CDR3 amino acids: CASSQFQGGSPLHF. CDR3 coding DNA: TGTGCCAGCAGCCAGTTCCAGGGTGGTTCACCCCTCCACTTT.